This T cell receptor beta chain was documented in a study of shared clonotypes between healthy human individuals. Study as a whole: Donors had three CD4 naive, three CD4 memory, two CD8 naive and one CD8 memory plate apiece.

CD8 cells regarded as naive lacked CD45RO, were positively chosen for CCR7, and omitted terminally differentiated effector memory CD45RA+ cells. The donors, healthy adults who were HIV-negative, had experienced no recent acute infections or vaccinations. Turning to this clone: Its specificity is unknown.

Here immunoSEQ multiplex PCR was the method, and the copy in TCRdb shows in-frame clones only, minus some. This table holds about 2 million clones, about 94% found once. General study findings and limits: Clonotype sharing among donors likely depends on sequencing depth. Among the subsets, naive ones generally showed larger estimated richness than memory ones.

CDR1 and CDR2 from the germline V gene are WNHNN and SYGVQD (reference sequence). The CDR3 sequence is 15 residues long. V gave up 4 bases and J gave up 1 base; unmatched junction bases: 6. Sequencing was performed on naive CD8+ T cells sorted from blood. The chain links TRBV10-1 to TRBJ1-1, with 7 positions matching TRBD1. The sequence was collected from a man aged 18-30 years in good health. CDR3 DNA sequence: TGCGCCAGCAGTGGGGCGACAGGGACGAACACTGAAGCTTTCTTT. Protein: CASSGATGTNTEAFF.